Sequencing of this TCR beta chain was carried out in a study of vaccination effects on CD4 cells after COVID-19. About this clone: Its antigen is as yet unknown.

The protocol was immunoSEQ multiplex PCR, while the TCRdb copy is restricted to in-frame clones and leaves out a portion. The sample has 25,000 to 30,000 clones; roughly 80% are singletons. Overall study results and limits: The vaccine-induced clones of healthy vaccinees included only 1 of 255 that cross-reacted with common cold coronaviruses.

The CDR3 covers 11 residues. Germline loops: CDR1 MNHEY, CDR2 SVGAGI. Trimming stripped 2 bases from V and 10 bases from J, with 8 bases between. Ahead of sequencing, the ViraFEST assay grew antigen-specific CD4+ T cells using viral peptide pools. The authors isolated CD4+ T cells after around nine days of culture. Vaccination of participants consisted of two doses of either the BNT162b2 or mRNA-1273 vaccine. Previously uninfected by SARS-CoV-2, the vaccine recipients also showed negative nucleocapsid antibodies. Every well housed some 2 million PBMC, which grew in culture alongside 9 to 10 IU/ml IL-2 and approximately 10 ug/ml peptides. Cells had half their medium changed to IL-2 medium on days 3 and 7.

The specimen was CD4+ T cells from PBMCs cultured with HCoV-NL63 spike peptides, collected after COVID-19 vaccination. The source of this sequence is a human donor who received a COVID-19 vaccine. This chain uses TRBV6-5 with TRBJ1-1; D is perhaps TRBD1 (5 bases). The CDR3 coding sequence is TGTGCCAGCAGTTACGAGGGGAGAGCTTTCTTT. Translation: CASSYEGRAFF.